The TCR beta chain described here comes from a study of blood T cells in healthy people across ages. Germline V CDR1 and CDR2: SQVTM, ANQGSEA. V lost 4 bases, J lost 1 base, and 4 bases lay in between. The CDR3 consists of 11 residues. Alongside a J-beta primer mix, a sample-barcoded 5' primer served in a second PCR lasting roughly 6 to 11 cycles. In TCRdb, the 5' RACE reads were re-called with MiXCR into one record per CDR3 protein. The table shows 1.8 million or so distinct CDR3 sequences, with about 39% occurring only once. This clonotype was seen many times. Its specificity is not known. Study-level findings and limits: Across samples, TCR beta diversity tracked strongly with naive T cell percentage. The unsorted PBMCs prevented any conclusive comparison of naive versus antigen-experienced cells. CMV infection status of these donors was not known.

Sequenced: blood. The J gene is TRBJ1-1, the V gene TRBV29-1; D remains ambiguous. The receptor was derived from a human donor in good health. In nucleotides, the CDR3 is TGCAGCGTTGGGCAGAACACTGAAGCTTTCTTT. Encoded protein: CSVGQNTEAFF.